This T cell receptor (beta chain) stems from a study of blood T cell repertoires in COVID-19. V lost 2 bases and J lost 7; bases outside the gene matches: 0. This CDR3 spans 14 amino acids. Germline values: CDR1 ENHRY, CDR2 SYGVKD. Only in-frame clones appear in the TCRdb table, and some are missing; sequencing was by immunoSEQ multiplex PCR. The profile shows 20,000 to 25,000 clones, 75% to 90% of them singletons. The gene calls are TRBV10-3 and TRBJ2-1; 12 nucleotides agree with TRBD2. This receptor was identified in a woman aged 80 or older with acute or convalescent COVID-19. The source material was peripheral blood. CDR3 bases: TGTGCCATCAGTGAGGGGACTAGCGGGAATGAGCAGTTCTTC. Protein product: CAISEGTSGNEQFF.